A single sample is the source of the 6 T cell receptor beta chains below, sequenced in a study of OX40 agonist ivuxolimab in advanced cancers. The method was immunoSEQ multiplex PCR; TCRdb's version includes in-frame clones alone and lacks a portion of them. The profile shows 75,000 to 80,000 clones, over 85% of them singletons. This specimen was CD4+ or CD8+ T cells sorted from blood, taken in a trial of the OX40 agonist ivuxolimab. These receptors were collected from an adult with an advanced solid tumor such as melanoma, head and neck, liver or kidney cancer.

The chain joins TRBV4-3 to TRBJ1-4; D gene ambiguous. This CDR3 is built from 12 residues. CDR1 is LGHNA, CDR2 YSLEER, per germline. V was clipped by 0 bases and J by 4 bases, with 0 bases between them. The CDR3 loop is CASSQDNEKLFF. Here the CDR3 DNA reads TGCGCCAGCAGCCAAGATAATGAAAAACTGTTTTTT.

The V and J genes are TRBV11-1 and TRBJ2-1; TRBD2 is a possible D gene (5 bases). Germline-derived CDR1 and CDR2 are SGHAT and FQDESV (reference sequence). Trimming pared 1 base from V and 7 bases from J, leaving 14 bases between. CDR3 size: 15 residues. The CDR3 nucleotides are TGTGCCAGCAGCTTAGGTGGAACTAGTCGGAATGAGCAGTTCTTC. This gives the protein CASSLGGTSRNEQFF.

The rearrangement uses TRBV7-9 and TRBJ2-2; D is unresolved. The germline V gene has CDR1 SEHNR and CDR2 FQNEAQ (reference sequence). V was shortened by 1 base and J by 2 bases, with 8 bases between the two germline ends. There are 15 residues in the CDR3. CDR3 amino acids: CASSLVSLNTGELFF. DNA for the CDR3: TGTGCCAGCAGCTTAGTATCCCTCAACACCGGGGAGCTGTTTTTT.

The V call is TRBV4-2, the J call TRBJ1-4; a possible D gene is TRBD1 (5 bases). V was pared by 0 bases and J by 3 bases, with 14 bases between. The CDR3 is made up of 17 amino acids. From germline, CDR1 is LGHNA and CDR2 YNFKEQ. CDR3: CASSQDMVAGANEKLFF. The CDR3 DNA is TGTGCCAGCAGCCAAGACATGGTGGCGGGGGCTAATGAAAAACTGTTTTTT.

V is TRBV4-3 and J is TRBJ2-7; 14 bases map to TRBD2. Per germline, CDR1 LGHNA and CDR2 YSLEER. The CDR3 loop spans 15 amino acids. J lost 2 bases, V lost 6 bases, and 3 bases had no gene match. CDR3 sequence (DNA): TGCGCCAGCAGACCGGGACTAGCGGGGGCCTACGAGCAGTACTTC. Its protein product is CASRPGLAGAYEQYF.

This chain joins TRBV19 and TRBJ1-1, with D perhaps matching TRBD1 (5 bases). The germline V gene has CDR1 LNHDA and CDR2 SQIVND (reference sequence). The CDR3 is made up of 13 amino acids. Trimming stripped 6 bases from V and 2 bases from J, with 10 bases between. The CDR3 is CASRKGLNTEAFF. The CDR3, as DNA: TGTGCCAGTAGAAAGGGGCTAAACACTGAAGCTTTCTTT.